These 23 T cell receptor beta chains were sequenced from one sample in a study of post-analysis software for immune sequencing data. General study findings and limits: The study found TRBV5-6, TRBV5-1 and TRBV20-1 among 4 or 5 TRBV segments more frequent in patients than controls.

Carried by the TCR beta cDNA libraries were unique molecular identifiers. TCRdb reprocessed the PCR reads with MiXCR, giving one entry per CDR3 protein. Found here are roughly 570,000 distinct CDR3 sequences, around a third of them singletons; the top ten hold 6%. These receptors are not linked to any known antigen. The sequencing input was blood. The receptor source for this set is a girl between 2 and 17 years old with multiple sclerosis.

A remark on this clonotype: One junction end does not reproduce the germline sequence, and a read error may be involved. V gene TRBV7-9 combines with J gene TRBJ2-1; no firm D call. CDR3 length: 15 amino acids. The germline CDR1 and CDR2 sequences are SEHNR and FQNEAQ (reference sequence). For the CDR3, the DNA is TGTGCCAGCAGCTTACTTAACACCTTTGACAATGGGCAGTTCTTC. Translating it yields CASSLLNTFDNGQFF.

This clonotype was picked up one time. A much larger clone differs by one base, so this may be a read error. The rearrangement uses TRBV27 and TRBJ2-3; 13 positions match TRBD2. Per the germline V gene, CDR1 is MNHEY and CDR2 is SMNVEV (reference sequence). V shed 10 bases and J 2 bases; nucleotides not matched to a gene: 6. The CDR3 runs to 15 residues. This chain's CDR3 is CATATSGGHTDTQYF. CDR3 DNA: TGTGCCACCGCGACTAGCGGGGGGCACACAGATACGCAGTATTTT.

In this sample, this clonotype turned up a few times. CDR3 region: CSVVGRVYEQYF. The CDR3 nucleotides read TGCAGCGTTGTTGGCCGTGTCTACGAGCAGTACTTC. This sequence joins TRBV29-1 and TRBJ2-4, with no clear D. The J call may be in error: the DNA end matches TRBJ2-7 better. This CDR3 has 12 residues. CDR1 is SQVTM and CDR2 is ANQGSEA in the germline V gene.

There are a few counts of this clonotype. CDR3 amino acids: CASSLTGTGYNEQFF. The CDR3 region has the DNA TGTGCCAGCAGCTTAACCGGGACAGGGTACAATGAGCAGTTCTTC. The rearrangement links TRBV7-3 to TRBJ2-1; 9 nucleotides line up with TRBD1. Losses at the gene ends were 0 bases for V and 4 bases for J; bases not matched to a gene: 1. The CDR3 consists of 15 residues. Germline CDR1 is SGHTA and CDR2 is FQGTGA.

Here the CDR3 reads CASSWNRDRVVSNEQFF. The CDR3 bases are TGTGCCAGCAGCTGGAACCGAGACAGGGTGGTAAGCAATGAGCAGTTCTTC. This chain uses TRBV6-1 with TRBJ2-1; 7 bases match TRBD1. The J segment lost 6 bases and the V segment lost 6 bases, leaving 17 bases of the junction unmatched. The CDR3 sequence is 17 residues long. Germline V gene lookup returns CDR1 MNHNS and CDR2 SASEGT.

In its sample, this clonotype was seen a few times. Here the CDR3 reads CASSLGWGGENIQYF. CDR3 coding DNA: TGTGCCAGCAGTTTAGGTTGGGGGGGCGAAAACATTCAGTACTTC. The V and J genes are TRBV12-3 or TRBV12-4 and TRBJ2-4, with D possibly TRBD2 on 7 matching bases. The CDR3 runs to 15 residues. Between the trimmed V and J ends, which lost 1 base and 5 bases, there was a span of 12 bases.

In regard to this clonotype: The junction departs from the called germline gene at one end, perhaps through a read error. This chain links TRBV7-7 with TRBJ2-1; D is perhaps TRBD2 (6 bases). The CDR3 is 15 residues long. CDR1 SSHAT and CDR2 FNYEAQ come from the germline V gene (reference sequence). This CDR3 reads CASSAGTSTYNEQFF. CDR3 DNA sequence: TGTGCTAGCAGCGCCGGGACTTCAACCTACAATGAGCAGTTCTTC. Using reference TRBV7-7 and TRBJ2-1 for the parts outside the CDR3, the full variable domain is GAGVSQSPRYKVTKRGQDVTLRCDPISSHATLYWYQQALGQGPEFLTYFNYEAQPDKSGLPSDRFSAERPEGSISTLTIQRTEQRDSAMYRCASSAGTSTYNEQFFGPGTRLTVL.

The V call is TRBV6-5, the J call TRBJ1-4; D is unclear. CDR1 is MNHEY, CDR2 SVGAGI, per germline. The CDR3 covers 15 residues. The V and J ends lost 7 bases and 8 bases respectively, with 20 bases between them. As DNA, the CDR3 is TGTGCCAGCAAATCGTGGGAGTCTGGCCAGGAAAAACTGTTTTTT. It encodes CASKSWESGQEKLFF.

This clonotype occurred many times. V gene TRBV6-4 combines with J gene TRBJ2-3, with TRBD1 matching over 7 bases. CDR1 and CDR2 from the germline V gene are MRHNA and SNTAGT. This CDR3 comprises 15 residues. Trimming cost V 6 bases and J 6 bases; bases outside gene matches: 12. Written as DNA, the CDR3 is TGTGCCAGCAGCAAATCTAGCATCAGGGGGGATACGCAGTATTTT. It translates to CASSKSSIRGDTQYF.

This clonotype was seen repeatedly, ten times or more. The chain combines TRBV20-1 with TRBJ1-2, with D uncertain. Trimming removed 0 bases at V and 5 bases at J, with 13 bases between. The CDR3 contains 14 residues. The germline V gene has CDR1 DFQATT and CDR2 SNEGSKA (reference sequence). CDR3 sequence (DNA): TGCAGTGCTAGAGATGGCCCCTCCCCTTATGGCTACACCTTC. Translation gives CSARDGPSPYGYTF.

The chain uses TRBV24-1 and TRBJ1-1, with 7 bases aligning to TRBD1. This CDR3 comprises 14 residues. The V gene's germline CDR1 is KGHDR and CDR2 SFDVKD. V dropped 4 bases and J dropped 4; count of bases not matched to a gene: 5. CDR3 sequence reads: CATSEGDSGTEAFF. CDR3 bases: TGTGCCACCAGTGAGGGGGACAGTGGCACTGAAGCTTTCTTT.

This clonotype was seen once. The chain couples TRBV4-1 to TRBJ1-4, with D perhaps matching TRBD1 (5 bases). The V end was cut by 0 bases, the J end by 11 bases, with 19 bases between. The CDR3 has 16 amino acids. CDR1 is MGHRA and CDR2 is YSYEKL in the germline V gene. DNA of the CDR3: TGCGCCAGCAGCCAAGAAATAAGGGGACCCATGAAGAAACTGTTTTTT. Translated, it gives CASSQEIRGPMKKLFF.

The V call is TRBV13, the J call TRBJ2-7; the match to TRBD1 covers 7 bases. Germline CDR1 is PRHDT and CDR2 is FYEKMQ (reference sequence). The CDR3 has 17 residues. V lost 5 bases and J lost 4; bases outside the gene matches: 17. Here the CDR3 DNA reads TGTGCCAGCAGCCTTCGGACAGGCGCTCTCACGGGATACGAGCAGTACTTC. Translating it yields CASSLRTGALTGYEQYF. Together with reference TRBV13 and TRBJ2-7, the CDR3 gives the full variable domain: AAGVIQSPRHLIKEKRETATLKCYPIPRHDTVYWYQQGPGQDPQFLISFYEKMQSDKGSIPDRFSAQQFSDYHSELNMSSLELGDSALYFCASSLRTGALTGYEQYFGPGTRLTVT.

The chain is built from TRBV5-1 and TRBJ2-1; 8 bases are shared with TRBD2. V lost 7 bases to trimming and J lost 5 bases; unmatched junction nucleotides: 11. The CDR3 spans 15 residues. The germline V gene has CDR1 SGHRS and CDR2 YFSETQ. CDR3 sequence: CASGHSGGGHNEQFF. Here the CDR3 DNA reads TGCGCCAGCGGCCACTCCGGCGGGGGGCACAATGAGCAGTTCTTC.

The CDR3 reads CASSLWNTGGGGSPLHF. As DNA, the CDR3 is TGTGCCAGCAGTTTGTGGAACACAGGGGGCGGAGGTTCACCCCTCCACTTT. V usage is TRBV6-5 and J usage is TRBJ1-6; 9 bases align to TRBD1. The junction had 13 bases not matched to a gene; V was cut back by 4 bases and J by 9 bases. Germline V lookup: CDR1 MNHEY, CDR2 SVGAGI. The CDR3 runs 17 residues.

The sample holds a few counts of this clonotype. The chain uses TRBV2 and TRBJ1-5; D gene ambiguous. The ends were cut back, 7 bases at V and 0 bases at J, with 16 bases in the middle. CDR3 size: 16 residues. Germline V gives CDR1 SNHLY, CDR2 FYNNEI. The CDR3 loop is CASTTDRQFSNQPQHF. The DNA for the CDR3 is TGTGCCAGCACAACGGACCGACAATTTAGCAATCAGCCCCAGCATTTT. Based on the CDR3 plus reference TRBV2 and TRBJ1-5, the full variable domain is EPEVTQTPSHQVTQMGQEVILRCVPISNHLYFYWYRQILGQKVEFLVSFYNNEISEKSEIFDDQFSVERPDGSNFTLKIRSTKLEDSAMYFCASTTDRQFSNQPQHFGDGTRLSIL.

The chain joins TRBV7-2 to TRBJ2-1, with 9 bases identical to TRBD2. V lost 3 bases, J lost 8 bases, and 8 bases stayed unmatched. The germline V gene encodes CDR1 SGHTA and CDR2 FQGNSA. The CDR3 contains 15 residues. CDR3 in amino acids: CASSFGTSPSDEQFF. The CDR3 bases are TGTGCCAGCAGCTTCGGGACTAGCCCTTCCGATGAGCAGTTCTTC. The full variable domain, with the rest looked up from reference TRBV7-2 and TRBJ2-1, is GAGVSQSPSNKVTEKGKDVELRCDPISGHTALYWYRQSLGQGLEFLIYFQGNSAPDKSGLPSDRFSAERTGGSVSTLTIQRTQQEDSAVYLCASSFGTSPSDEQFFGPGTRLTVL.

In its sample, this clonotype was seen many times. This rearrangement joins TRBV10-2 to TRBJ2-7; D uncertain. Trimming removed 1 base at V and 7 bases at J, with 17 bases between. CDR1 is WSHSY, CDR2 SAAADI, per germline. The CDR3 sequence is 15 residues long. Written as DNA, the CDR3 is TGCGCCAGCAGTGAGTGGGCAACGTCCTACGTGGAGCAGTACTTC. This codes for CASSEWATSYVEQYF.

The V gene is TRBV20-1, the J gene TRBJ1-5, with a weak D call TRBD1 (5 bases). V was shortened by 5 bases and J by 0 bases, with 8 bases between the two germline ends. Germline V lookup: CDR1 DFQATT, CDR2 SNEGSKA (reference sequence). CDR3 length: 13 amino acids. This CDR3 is CSASGRSNQPQHF. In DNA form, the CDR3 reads TGCAGTGCTTCGGGACGTAGCAATCAGCCCCAGCATTTT.

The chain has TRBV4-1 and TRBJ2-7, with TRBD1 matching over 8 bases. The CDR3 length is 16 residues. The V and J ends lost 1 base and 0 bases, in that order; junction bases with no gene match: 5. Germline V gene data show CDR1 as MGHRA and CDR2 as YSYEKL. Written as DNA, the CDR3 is TGCGCCAGCAGCCAAGGGGACAGGAGAACCTCCTACGAGCAGTACTTC. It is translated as CASSQGDRRTSYEQYF.

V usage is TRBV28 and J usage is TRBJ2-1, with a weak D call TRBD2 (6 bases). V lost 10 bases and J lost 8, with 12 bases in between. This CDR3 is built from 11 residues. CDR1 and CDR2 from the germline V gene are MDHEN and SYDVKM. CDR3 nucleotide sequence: TGTGCCACCCTGGGGGGACATGAGCAGTTCTTC. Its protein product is CATLGGHEQFF.

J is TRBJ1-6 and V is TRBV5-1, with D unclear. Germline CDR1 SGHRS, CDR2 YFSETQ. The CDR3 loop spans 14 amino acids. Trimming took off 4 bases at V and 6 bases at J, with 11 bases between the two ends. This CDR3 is CASSPEVRNSPLHF. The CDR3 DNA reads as TGCGCCAGCAGCCCGGAGGTCCGTAATTCACCCCTCCACTTT.

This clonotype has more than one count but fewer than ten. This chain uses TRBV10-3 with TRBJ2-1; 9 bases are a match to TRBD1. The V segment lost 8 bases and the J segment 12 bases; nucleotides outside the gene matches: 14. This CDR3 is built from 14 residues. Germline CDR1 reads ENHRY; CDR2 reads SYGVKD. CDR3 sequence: CAIGDRGATTRQFF. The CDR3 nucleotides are TGTGCCATCGGCGACAGGGGGGCCACGACTCGGCAGTTCTTC.